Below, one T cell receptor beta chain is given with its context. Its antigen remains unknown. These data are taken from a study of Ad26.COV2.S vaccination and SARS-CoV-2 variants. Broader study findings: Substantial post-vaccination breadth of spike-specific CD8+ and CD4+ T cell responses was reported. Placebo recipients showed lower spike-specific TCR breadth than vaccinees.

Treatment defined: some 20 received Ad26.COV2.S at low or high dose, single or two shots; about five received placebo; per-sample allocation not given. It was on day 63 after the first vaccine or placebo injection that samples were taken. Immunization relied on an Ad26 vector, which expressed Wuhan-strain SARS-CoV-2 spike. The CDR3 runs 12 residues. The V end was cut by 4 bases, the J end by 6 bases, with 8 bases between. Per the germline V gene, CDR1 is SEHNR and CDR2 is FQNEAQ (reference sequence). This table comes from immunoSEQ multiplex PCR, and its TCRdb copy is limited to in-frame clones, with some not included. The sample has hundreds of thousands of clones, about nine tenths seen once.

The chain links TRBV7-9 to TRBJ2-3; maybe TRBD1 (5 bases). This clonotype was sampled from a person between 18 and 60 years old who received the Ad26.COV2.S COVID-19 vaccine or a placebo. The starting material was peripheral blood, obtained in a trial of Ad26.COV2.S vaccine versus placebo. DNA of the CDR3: TGTGCCAGCAGCTGGGGCTCGGATACGCAGTATTTT. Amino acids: CASSWGSDTQYF.